This entry concerns a single TCR beta chain. The sample originates from a study of OX40 agonist ivuxolimab in advanced cancers. Looking at the study overall: Every 2 weeks, ivuxolimab was infused into the patients intravenously at between 0.01 and 10 mg/kg.

Systemic immunosuppression or a history of autoimmune disease excluded patients. The sampling schedule covered blood at baseline, cycle 4 day 1, and cycle 7 day 1. The method was immunoSEQ multiplex PCR; TCRdb's version includes in-frame clones alone and lacks a portion of them. The sample has about 37,000 clones; about 90% are singletons. Germline values: CDR1 SGHRS, CDR2 YFSETQ. V trimming: 3 bases; J trimming: 5 bases; junction bases outside the gene matches: 6. This CDR3 spans 14 amino acids. The source is an adult with an advanced solid tumor such as melanoma, head and neck, liver or kidney cancer. The J gene is TRBJ2-7, the V gene TRBV5-1; 9 bases fit TRBD1. Sequenced material: CD4+ or CD8+ T cells sorted from blood, taken in a trial of the OX40 agonist ivuxolimab. CDR3 sequence: CASSSGTGMNEQYF. The CDR3 coding sequence is TGCGCCAGCAGCTCCGGGACAGGGATGAACGAGCAGTACTTC.